The 26 T cell receptor beta chains reported below all come from one sample, sequenced in a study of shared clonotypes between healthy human individuals. Repertoires were generated with immunoSEQ multiplex PCR, while TCRdb's copy carries only in-frame clones and drops some. The sample yields about 1 million clones, 65% to 75% seen once. The sample consisted of memory CD4+ T cells sorted from blood. As to subset: CD45RA-negative fraction. The source is a man between 18 and 35 years old in good health.

In the case of this clone: This could be a read error, since a much larger clone is one nucleotide away. The V call is TRBV5-4, the J call TRBJ1-1; 9 bases fit TRBD1. There are 14 residues in the CDR3. The germline CDR1 and CDR2 sequences are SGHNT and YYREEE (reference sequence). V lost 4 bases and J lost 1; bases outside the gene matches: 2. The CDR3 spells CASSRGQGNTEAFF. The CDR3 DNA reads TGTGCCAGCAGCAGGGGACAGGGGAACACTGAAGCTTTCTTT.

This clone appeared many times. The V and J genes are TRBV7-8 and TRBJ1-1; D possibly corresponds to TRBD1 (6 bases). Germline V gene sequence: CDR1 SGHVS, CDR2 FQNEAQ. This CDR3 region has 17 residues. Trimming pared 5 bases from V and 2 bases from J, leaving 21 bases between. CDR3 nucleotide sequence: TGTGCCAGCAGCCCCAAACGGGGGGGCGTTGGTAACACTGAAGCTTTCTTT. Protein sequence: CASSPKRGGVGNTEAFF.

The chain links TRBV30 to TRBJ2-1; D is uncertain. Germline V gene sequence: CDR1 GTSNPN, CDR2 SVGIG (reference sequence). Trimming cost V 3 bases and J 0 bases, with 15 bases left between them. The length of the CDR3 is 16 residues. In DNA, the CDR3 is TGTGCCTGGAGCCCTAAGGGCCGCGGCTCCTACAATGAGCAGTTCTTC. Translation gives CAWSPKGRGSYNEQFF.

About this clone itself: A far larger clone is a single base away, which makes a read error likely. Without the conserved terminal phenylalanine or tryptophan, this CDR3 likely stems from a read error. The J gene is TRBJ2-3, the V gene TRBV2; 8 bases match TRBD2. This CDR3 is 14 amino acids long. J lost 1 base, V lost 7 bases, and 4 bases had no gene match. Looked up from germline, CDR1 is SNHLY and CDR2 is FYNNEI. The DNA of the CDR3 is TGTGCCAGCAATGCACTAGCGGGCACAGATACGCAGTATCTT. It translates to CASNALAGTDTQYL.

This clone was seen more than once but under ten times. Other DNA sequences from this sample encode an identical CDR3 as well. The chain uses TRBV12-5 and TRBJ1-5, with unresolved D. Trimming cost V 5 bases and J 3 bases, with 8 bases left between them. The germline gives CDR1 LGHNT, CDR2 FRNRAP. The CDR3 spans 13 residues. DNA of the CDR3: TGTGCTAGTGGTCTCCGGGACAATCAGCCCCAGCATTTT. Protein sequence: CASGLRDNQPQHF.

By share of the sample, this clone is medium-sized. V is TRBV7-8 and J is TRBJ1-5; D call uncertain. Trimming removed 2 bases from V and 5 bases from J, with 7 bases in between. The CDR3 is made up of 13 amino acids. CDR1 is SGHVS, CDR2 FQNEAQ, per germline. The CDR3 sequence is CASSLSGYQPQHF. CDR3 DNA: TGTGCCAGCAGCTTATCGGGATATCAGCCCCAGCATTTT. Filled out from reference TRBV7-8 and TRBJ1-5, the complete variable domain reads GAGVSQSPRYKVAKRGQDVALRCDPISGHVSLFWYQQALGQGPEFLTYFQNEAQLDKSGLPSDRFFAERPEGSVSTLKIQRTQQEDSAVYLCASSLSGYQPQHFGDGTRLSIL.

This clone was seen only a few times. V and J are TRBV2 and TRBJ2-5; possible D gene TRBD1, 6 bases. Trimming cost V 8 bases and J 1 base, with 11 bases left between them. The CDR3 sequence is 13 residues long. Germline CDR1 reads SNHLY; CDR2 reads FYNNEI. In DNA, the CDR3 is TGTGCCAGCGAGATGGACAGCCAAGAGACCCAGTACTTC. This encodes CASEMDSQETQYF. Variable domain in full (rest from reference TRBV2 and TRBJ2-5): EPEVTQTPSHQVTQMGQEVILRCVPISNHLYFYWYRQILGQKVEFLVSFYNNEISEKSEIFDDQFSVERPDGSNFTLKIRSTKLEDSAMYFCASEMDSQETQYFGPGTRLLVL.

This clone was seen repeatedly, ten times or more. The chain joins TRBV11-2 to TRBJ2-3, with D hard to call. The CDR3 has 16 amino acids. V lost 1 base, J lost 4 bases, and 15 bases lay in between. Germline CDR1 SGHAT, CDR2 FQNNGV. Here the CDR3 reads CASSLGKGMAPDTQYF. For the CDR3, the DNA is TGTGCCAGCAGCTTAGGTAAAGGGATGGCGCCAGATACGCAGTATTTT.

The chain joins TRBV4-2 to TRBJ2-7; 9 nucleotides match TRBD1. The V gene end was trimmed by 3 bases and the J gene end by 2 bases; junction bases not matched to a gene: 5. The CDR3 length is 15 residues. Germline CDR1 is LGHNA and CDR2 is YNFKEQ. This CDR3 reads CASSQGQGPPYEQYF. The CDR3 DNA reads TGTGCCAGCAGCCAGGGACAGGGACCTCCCTACGAGCAGTACTTC.

This clone was picked up one time. The rearrangement uses TRBV18 and TRBJ1-6; no clear D. The germline CDR1 and CDR2 sequences are KGHSH and LQKENI. The CDR3 spans 12 residues. Trimming took 6 bases from V and 8 from J, leaving 8 bases between them. CDR3 residues: CASSNFDSPLHF. In DNA form, the CDR3 reads TGTGCCAGCTCTAATTTCGATTCACCCCTCCACTTT.

The rearrangement joins TRBV9 to TRBJ2-7; 7 nucleotides agree with TRBD1. Germline values: CDR1 SGDLS, CDR2 YYNGEE. V dropped 4 bases and J dropped 6; count of bases not matched to a gene: 7. The CDR3 covers 13 residues. The CDR3 nucleotides are TGTGCCAGCAGCTCGCACAGGGGTGGCGAGCAGTACTTC. Its translation: CASSSHRGGEQYF.

Of note for this clone: The sample contains more than one DNA sequence encoding this CDR3. The V call is TRBV5-6, the J call TRBJ2-7; 12 nucleotides match TRBD1. The CDR3 is 15 amino acids. CDR1 and CDR2 from the germline V gene are SGHDT and YYEEEE. V was pared by 1 base and J by 7 bases, with 6 bases of the junction left unmatched. The CDR3 protein is CASSLPGQGAGEQYF. As DNA, the CDR3 is TGTGCCAGCAGCTTGCCGGGACAGGGGGCGGGAGAGCAGTACTTC. Combining the CDR3 with reference TRBV5-6 and TRBJ2-7 gives the whole variable domain DAGVTQSPTHLIKTRGQQVTLRCSPKSGHDTVSWYQQALGQGPQFIFQYYEEEERQRGNFPDRFSGHQFPNYSSELNVNALLLGDSALYLCASSLPGQGAGEQYFGPGTRLTVT.

This sequence joins TRBV7-9 and TRBJ1-5, with D tentatively TRBD1 (5 bases). Germline lookup yields CDR1 SEHNR and CDR2 FQNEAQ (reference sequence). The CDR3 has 16 amino acids. V gave up 2 bases and J gave up 4 bases, with 15 bases separating them. The CDR3 reads CASSLTFPGGNQPQHF. CDR3 DNA: TGTGCCAGCAGCTTAACGTTTCCCGGGGGAAATCAGCCCCAGCATTTT.

The chain employs TRBV6-1 and TRBJ1-4; tentatively, D is TRBD1 (5 bases). CDR1 MNHNS and CDR2 SASEGT come from the germline V gene. Trimming shortened V by 3 bases and J by 4 bases, and 15 bases separated the two germline ends. This CDR3 has 16 residues. CDR3 bases: TGTGCCAGCAGTGATCGCGAGGGGCGCGGTAATGAAAAACTGTTTTTT. This codes for CASSDREGRGNEKLFF.

The V gene is TRBV4-3, the J gene TRBJ2-5; 9 bases match TRBD1. CDR1 LGHNA and CDR2 YSLEER come from the germline V gene. The CDR3 is 15 residues long. J lost 5 bases, V lost 5 bases, and 9 bases had no gene match. Written as DNA, the CDR3 is TGCGCCAGCAGCACGGGACAGGGTACAGGCGAGACCCAGTACTTC. This sequence encodes CASSTGQGTGETQYF.

The rearrangement joins TRBV7-2 to TRBJ1-5; TRBD1 agrees at 7 bases. The CDR3 runs 14 residues. Trimming cost V 6 bases and J 2 bases; bases outside gene matches: 4. The germline CDR1 and CDR2 sequences are SGHTA and FQGNSA. The CDR3, as DNA: TGTGCCAGCAGATCCGGGACAGGCAATCAGCCCCAGCATTTT. Its protein is CASRSGTGNQPQHF.

This sequence joins TRBV6-6 and TRBJ1-5, with 7 bases aligning to TRBD1. Germline CDR1 and CDR2: MNHNY and SVGAGI (reference sequence). Unmatched junction bases numbered 6, after V lost 6 bases and J lost 1 base. CDR3 length equals 15 residues. The CDR3 DNA reads as TGTGCCAGCAGAACACAGGGGCTAAGCAATCAGCCCCAGCATTTT. Translating it yields CASRTQGLSNQPQHF.

The chain joins TRBV5-1 to TRBJ2-1; 9 positions agree with TRBD1. CDR3 length equals 15 residues. Germline CDR1 and CDR2: SGHRS and YFSETQ. With 2 bases clipped from V and 6 bases from J, the junction kept 6 bases outside the gene matches. In nucleotides, the CDR3 is TGCGCCAGCAGCTTAAGGACAGGGGTCGGCAATGAGCAGTTCTTC. Translated, it gives CASSLRTGVGNEQFF.

The CDR3, as DNA: TGTGCCAGCAGTTACTCGAACCGGGGAGGCTACACCTTC. This translates into CASSYSNRGGYTF. V gene TRBV6-5 combines with J gene TRBJ1-2, with D uncertain. CDR1 MNHEY and CDR2 SVGAGI come from the germline V gene. Trimming took 0 bases from V and 8 from J, leaving 10 bases between them. The CDR3 sequence is 13 residues long.

As to this clone: Other DNA sequences in the sample encode the same CDR3. The V call is TRBV6-5, the J call TRBJ1-5; D gene uncertain. V was trimmed by 2 bases and J by 0 bases, leaving 2 bases between them. CDR1 MNHEY and CDR2 SVGAGI come from the germline V gene. This CDR3 is 13 amino acids long. CDR3 sequence: CASSYGSNQPQHF. The DNA of the CDR3 is TGTGCCAGCAGTTACGGTAGCAATCAGCCCCAGCATTTT.

The chain combines TRBV19 with TRBJ2-1; 9 nucleotides line up with TRBD1. This CDR3 contains 14 residues. The germline V gene has CDR1 LNHDA and CDR2 SQIVND (reference sequence). V was pared by 6 bases and J by 5 bases, with 5 bases of the junction left unmatched. This CDR3 is CASSTGGVNNEQFF. CDR3 DNA: TGTGCCAGTAGCACAGGGGGCGTCAACAATGAGCAGTTCTTC.

This chain connects TRBV29-1 to TRBJ2-5; D might be TRBD2 (6 bases). Per the germline V gene, CDR1 is SQVTM and CDR2 is ANQGSEA. Trimming pared 7 bases from V and 11 bases from J, leaving 23 bases between. The CDR3 is 13 amino acids. The DNA of the CDR3 is TGCAGCGCCTGCCGGGACTCCAAAGGGGAGCAGTACTTC. It yields the protein CSACRDSKGEQYF.

The chain joins TRBV7-2 to TRBJ1-5; D unresolved. The V end was cut by 2 bases, the J end by 1 base, with 6 bases between. CDR3 size: 14 residues. Germline assignment: CDR1 SGHTA and CDR2 FQGNSA. The CDR3 DNA reads as TGTGCCAGCAGCTTATTTATAAGCAATCAGCCCCAGCATTTT. Amino acid sequence: CASSLFISNQPQHF.

The chain employs TRBV4-1 and TRBJ1-6; TRBD1 might be the D (5 bases). CDR1 and CDR2 from the germline V gene are MGHRA and YSYEKL. V was shortened by 0 bases and J by 9 bases, with 15 bases between the two germline ends. There are 16 residues in the CDR3. CDR3 sequence: CASSQEGGTASSPLHF. The CDR3 nucleotides read TGCGCCAGCAGCCAAGAGGGAGGGACCGCTTCTTCACCCCTCCACTTT.

This clone was detected a few times. The rearrangement joins TRBV30 to TRBJ1-4, with D perhaps TRBD1 (5 bases). There are 14 residues in the CDR3. V lost 3 bases and J 6 bases, leaving 14 bases between the germline ends. Looked up from germline, CDR1 is GTSNPN and CDR2 is SVGIG (reference sequence). The CDR3 loop is CAWSPRGGYEKLFF. In DNA, the CDR3 is TGTGCCTGGAGCCCAAGGGGCGGTTATGAAAAACTGTTTTTT.

CDR3 nucleotide sequence: TGCGCCAGCAGCTTGGGCAGGGGAGAGGTCTTCTATGGCTACACCTTC. Its protein is CASSLGRGEVFYGYTF. This sequence joins TRBV5-1 and TRBJ1-2; tentative D call: TRBD1 (6 bases). Per germline, CDR1 SGHRS and CDR2 YFSETQ. The CDR3 has 16 amino acids. The ends were cut back, 0 bases at V and 4 bases at J, with 16 bases in the middle.